This T cell receptor beta chain was recorded in a study of cytomegalovirus exposure and HLA in healthy donors. The PCR contained 60 Vbeta and 13 Jbeta primers. Assay used: immunoSEQ multiplex PCR; TCRdb lists only in-frame clones, some missing. This table has over 90,000 clones, around 69% appearing once. Findings of the study overall: In a later analysis, V- and J-gene trimming of beta chains associated with a DCLRE1C missense variant, replicated independently.

The table lists this clone with a few counts. Its antigen is still unknown. Deletions cut 10 bases from V and 0 bases from J, with 13 bases between. Germline V gives CDR1 LNHDA, CDR2 SQIVND (reference sequence). CDR3 length: 14 amino acids. The sequence came from a woman aged 55-69 years in good health and CMV-seropositive. This chain connects TRBV19 to TRBJ1-5; D gene uncertain. The sequenced sample was PBMCs. The CDR3 nucleotides are TGTGCCACCGCGACCGGAGATAGCAATCAGCCCCAGCATTTT. Translating it yields CATATGDSNQPQHF. The full variable domain, rest sourced from reference TRBV19 and TRBJ1-5, is DGGITQSPKYLFRKEGQNVTLSCEQNLNHDAMYWYRQDPGQGLRLIYYSQIVNDFQKGDIAEGYSVSREKKESFPLTVTSAQKNPTAFYLCATATGDSNQPQHFGDGTRLSIL.